This T cell receptor beta chain was recovered during a study of cytotoxic CD8 clonotypes in ibrutinib-treated CLL. General observations from the study: Whereas clonality rose at ibrutinib response, it declined toward baseline at progression.

Only in-frame clones appear in the TCRdb table, and some are missing; sequencing was by immunoSEQ multiplex PCR. The data hold 20,000 to 30,000 clones, with 65% to 70% observed a single time. About this clone: Antigen specificity is unknown.

With 1 base clipped from V and 8 bases from J, the junction kept 5 bases outside the gene matches. Germline V gene sequence: CDR1 LNHNV, CDR2 YYDKDF (reference sequence). CDR3 length: 14 residues. The input for sequencing was PBMCs, taken at disease progression, from a patient treated with ibrutinib. The origin of this receptor is a human donor with chronic lymphocytic leukemia. This chain uses TRBV15 with TRBJ1-5; 7 nucleotides align to TRBD1. CDR3 DNA: TGTGCCACCAGCAGAGGGAGAGACAGGGAGCCCCAGCATTTT. This translates into CATSRGRDREPQHF.